Below, 18 T cell receptor beta chains from the same sample are listed, as sequenced in a study of cytomegalovirus exposure and HLA in healthy donors. The PCR contained 60 Vbeta and 13 Jbeta primers. TCRdb keeps only in-frame clones here, not all; method: immunoSEQ multiplex PCR. The table includes tens of thousands of clones, roughly two thirds detected once. The sample consisted of PBMCs. Receptors were obtained from a woman in her fifties or sixties in good health and CMV-seropositive.

This clone has only one observation. This chain uses TRBV30 with TRBJ2-1; TRBD2 matches at 8 bases. This CDR3 region has 12 residues. Germline CDR1 is GTSNPN and CDR2 is SVGIG (reference sequence). V trimming: 1 base; J trimming: 14 bases; junction bases outside the gene matches: 7. The CDR3: CAWSAPGGRKFF. CDR3 sequence (DNA): TGTGCCTGGAGTGCTCCGGGGGGGCGAAAGTTCTTC.

V and J are TRBV5-1 and TRBJ2-5, with D maybe TRBD1 (6 bases). Per germline, CDR1 SGHRS and CDR2 YFSETQ. The CDR3 has 14 residues. V lost 0 bases and J 5 bases, leaving 11 bases between the germline ends. The CDR3 here is CASSLEQGGETQYF. In DNA, the CDR3 is TGCGCCAGCAGCTTGGAACAGGGTGGCGAGACCCAGTACTTC.

The chain recombines TRBV4-1 with TRBJ2-7; 11 bases map to TRBD2. Trimming took 2 bases from V and 7 from J; bases not matched to a gene: 10. Germline V lookup: CDR1 MGHRA, CDR2 YSYEKL. This CDR3 is 16 amino acids long. In DNA, the CDR3 is TGCGCCAGCAGCCAACTGTTTCTAGCGGGGGGAGGAGAGCAGTACGTC. Translating gives CASSQLFLAGGGEQYV.

This clone was detected a few times. This chain connects TRBV5-4 to TRBJ2-5; 9 bases are a match to TRBD1. CDR1 and CDR2 (germline): SGHNT, YYREEE (reference sequence). The CDR3 has 17 residues. The V and J ends lost 7 bases and 5 bases, in that order; junction bases with no gene match: 18. The CDR3 spells CASGGGPDRGSSETQYF. Here the CDR3 DNA reads TGTGCCAGCGGGGGGGGGCCGGACAGGGGATCCTCTGAGACCCAGTACTTC.

This sequence joins TRBV9 and TRBJ2-2, with 9 bases lining up with TRBD1. The V and J ends lost 3 bases and 6 bases, in that order; junction bases with no gene match: 9. Germline CDR1 is SGDLS and CDR2 is YYNGEE. The CDR3 is 16 amino acids. In nucleotides, the CDR3 is TGTGCCAGCAGCGCGGGGGACAGGGAGGTGGCCGGGGAGCTGTTTTTT. This codes for CASSAGDREVAGELFF.

In nucleotides, the CDR3 is TGTGCCACCAGCAGAGTTCAGGGAACCGAGCAGTACTTC. This sequence encodes CATSRVQGTEQYF. This sequence joins TRBV15 and TRBJ2-7, with a tentative D call TRBD1 (5 bases). The germline CDR1 and CDR2 sequences are LNHNV and YYDKDF (reference sequence). The V gene lost 1 base and the J gene lost 6 bases, with 10 bases spanning the gap. The CDR3 contains 13 residues.

This chain connects TRBV9 to TRBJ2-7; TRBD2 aligns across 8 bases. The CDR3 runs to 14 residues. Germline CDR1 SGDLS, CDR2 YYNGEE. The ends lost 4 bases at V and 5 bases at J; junction bases unmatched: 8. This CDR3 reads CASSPGGGLDEQYF. For the CDR3, the DNA is TGTGCCAGCAGCCCCGGGGGGGGTCTCGACGAGCAGTACTTC.

V and J are TRBV6-1 and TRBJ1-5; TRBD1 agrees at 9 bases. CDR1 is MNHNS and CDR2 is SASEGT in the germline V gene. J gave up 6 bases and V 2 bases, and 2 bases lay outside the gene matches. The CDR3 has 14 residues. The CDR3 protein is CASSEWGQGQPQHF. The CDR3 DNA reads as TGTGCCAGCAGTGAATGGGGACAGGGTCAGCCCCAGCATTTT.

J is TRBJ1-2 and V is TRBV5-3, with 8 positions matching TRBD1. TRBV5-3 is known as an ORF, though its function is uncertain. The trim removed 0 bases at V and 6 bases at J, leaving 1 base unmatched. This CDR3 region has 13 residues. The CDR3 sequence: CARSLVTGDGYTF. DNA for the CDR3: TGTGCCAGAAGCTTGGTGACAGGGGATGGCTACACCTTC.

This sequence joins TRBV10-1 and TRBJ2-7; D unclear. CDR3 length: 14 residues. In germline, CDR1 is WNHNN, CDR2 SYGVQD (reference sequence). V dropped 4 bases and J dropped 2 bases, with 12 bases sitting between them. The CDR3 region has the DNA TGCGCCAGCAGTGCGGGTCCGTCGGCCTACGAGCAGTACTTC. This translates into CASSAGPSAYEQYF.

The rearrangement links TRBV12-2 to TRBJ2-7; no DNA check was done on the table's D call, TRBD1. TRBV12-2 is flagged as a pseudogene. The CDR3 extends over 13 amino acids. This CDR3 reads CASRLGVRTEQYV. For the CDR3, the DNA is TGTGCAAGTCGCTTAGGAGTCAGGACAGAGCAGTACGTC.

The rearrangement links TRBV4-1 to TRBJ1-6, with D possibly matching TRBD1 (5 bases). The V end lost 3 bases, the J end lost 8 bases, and 8 bases lay between the germline ends. The CDR3 extends over 13 amino acids. Germline lookup yields CDR1 MGHRA and CDR2 YSYEKL. For the CDR3, the DNA is TGCGCCAGCAGCCAGGCAGGGCATTCACCCCTCCACTTT. Translation: CASSQAGHSPLHF.

This clone was found once. This chain uses TRBV18 with TRBJ2-7; 8 nucleotides align to TRBD2. CDR3 length: 15 amino acids. Germline CDR1 is KGHSH and CDR2 is LQKENI. V was pared by 3 bases and J by 5 bases, with 9 bases of the junction left unmatched. CDR3 DNA: TGTGCCAGCTCACCGGCCCGGGTAGCGGGGAACGAGCAGTACTTC. Translation: CASSPARVAGNEQYF. Variable domain in full (rest from reference TRBV18 and TRBJ2-7): NAGVMQNPRHLVRRRGQEARLRCSPMKGHSHVYWYRQLPEEGLKFMVYLQKENIIDESGMPKERFSAEFPKEGPSILRIQQVVRGDSAAYFCASSPARVAGNEQYFGPGTRLTVT.

The V call is TRBV11-2, the J call TRBJ2-7, with D possibly TRBD2 on 5 matching bases. Germline assignment: CDR1 SGHAT and CDR2 FQNNGV. This CDR3 is 14 amino acids long. V gave up 0 bases and J gave up 4 bases, with 10 bases separating them. The CDR3 sequence: CASSLDRDGYEQYF. The CDR3 DNA reads as TGTGCCAGCAGCTTAGATCGGGATGGGTACGAGCAGTACTTC.

This clone appeared a few times. Here the CDR3 reads CASSKGTNPQYEQYF. The CDR3 nucleotides read TGTGCCAGCAGTAAGGGGACTAATCCCCAGTACGAGCAGTACTTC. The genes are TRBV2 and TRBJ2-7, with 7 bases that match TRBD2. CDR1 is SNHLY, CDR2 FYNNEI, per germline. This CDR3 is 15 amino acids long. V was pared by 5 bases and J by 4 bases, with 11 bases of the junction left unmatched.

This sequence joins TRBV15 and TRBJ1-6; no clear D gene. The germline V and J ends were trimmed by 1 base and 0 bases, with 10 bases remaining between them. Germline CDR1 LNHNV, CDR2 YYDKDF (reference sequence). The CDR3 runs to 17 residues. The CDR3 reads CATSRAPGSSYNSPLHF. The CDR3 DNA sequence: TGTGCCACCAGCAGAGCTCCGGGAAGCTCCTATAATTCACCCCTCCACTTT.

This chain connects TRBV15 to TRBJ1-5; unclear D gene. Trimming cost V 3 bases and J 0 bases, with 12 bases left between them. Germline CDR1 LNHNV, CDR2 YYDKDF (reference sequence). This CDR3 has 16 amino acids. The CDR3, as DNA: TGTGCCACCAGCAGGGTACAAATCTTTAGCAATCAGCCCCAGCATTTT. It codes for CATSRVQIFSNQPQHF. The full variable domain, its missing parts supplied by reference TRBV15 and TRBJ1-5, is DAMVIQNPRYQVTQFGKPVTLSCSQTLNHNVMYWYQQKSSQAPKLLFHYYDKDFNNEADTPDNFQSRRPNTSFCFLDIRSPGLGDTAMYLCATSRVQIFSNQPQHFGDGTRLSIL.

There are a few counts of this clone. The chain combines TRBV5-1 with TRBJ1-1, with 10 bases that match TRBD1. CDR3 length: 14 amino acids. The germline CDR1 and CDR2 sequences are SGHRS and YFSETQ. The V and J ends lost 3 bases and 7 bases, in that order; junction bases with no gene match: 6. DNA of the CDR3: TGCGCCAGCAGCTGGGGGGACAGGGGATATGAAGCTTTCTTT. Residues: CASSWGDRGYEAFF.